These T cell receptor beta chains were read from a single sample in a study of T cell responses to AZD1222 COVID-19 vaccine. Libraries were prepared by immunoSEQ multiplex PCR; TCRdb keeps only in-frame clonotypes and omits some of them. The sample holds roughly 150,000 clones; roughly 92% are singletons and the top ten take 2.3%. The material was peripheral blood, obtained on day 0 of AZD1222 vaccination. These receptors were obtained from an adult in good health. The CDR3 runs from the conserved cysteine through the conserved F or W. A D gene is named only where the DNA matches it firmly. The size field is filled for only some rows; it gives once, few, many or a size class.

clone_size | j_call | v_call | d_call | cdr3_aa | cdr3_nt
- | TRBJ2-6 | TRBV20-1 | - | CSASRGSSGANVLTF | TGCAGTGCTAGTCGGGGGAGCTCTGGGGCCAACGTCCTGACTTTC
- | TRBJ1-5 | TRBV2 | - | CASSDDWNQPQHF | TGTGCCAGCAGTGATGACTGGAATCAGCCCCAGCATTTT
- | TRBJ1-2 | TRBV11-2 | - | CASSPPAQVGYTF | TGTGCCAGCAGCCCCCCGGCGCAGGTCGGCTACACCTTC
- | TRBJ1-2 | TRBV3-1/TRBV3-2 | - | CASSQGGVYGYTF | TGTGCCAGCAGCCAAGGGGGGGTCTATGGCTACACCTTC
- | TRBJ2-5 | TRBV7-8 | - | CASSRRLDQETQYF | TGTGCCAGCAGCAGAAGACTAGACCAAGAGACCCAGTACTTC
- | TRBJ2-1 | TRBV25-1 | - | CAVAVQGRVNEQFF | TGTGCCGTCGCCGTCCAGGGAAGGGTAAATGAGCAGTTCTTC
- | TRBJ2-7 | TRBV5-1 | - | CASSLRPAASSYEQYF | TGCGCCAGCAGCCTCCGGCCAGCAGCGAGCTCCTACGAGCAGTACTTC
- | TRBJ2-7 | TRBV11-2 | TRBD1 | CASSYDRGPPSYEQYF | TGTGCCAGCAGTTACGACAGGGGGCCACCCTCCTACGAGCAGTACTTC
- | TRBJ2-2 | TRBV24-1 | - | CATSDPYGGLYTGELFF | TGTGCCACCAGTGACCCCTACGGGGGATTATACACCGGGGAGCTGTTTTTT
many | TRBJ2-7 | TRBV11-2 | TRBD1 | CASSPIRYRGPYEQYF | TGTGCCAGCAGCCCCATCCGATACAGGGGCCCCTACGAGCAGTACTTC
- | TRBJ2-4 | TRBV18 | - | CASSQPGSAKNIQYF | TGTGCCAGCTCACAACCAGGGTCGGCCAAAAACATTCAGTACTTC
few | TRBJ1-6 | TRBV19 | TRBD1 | CASSGTGGRSPLHF | TGTGCCAGTAGTGGGACAGGGGGCCGATCACCCCTCCACTTT
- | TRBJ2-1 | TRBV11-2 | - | CASSLEGINEQFF | TGTGCCAGCAGCTTAGAGGGGATCAATGAGCAGTTCTTC
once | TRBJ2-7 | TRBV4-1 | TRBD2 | CASSLDLAASYEQYF | TGCGCCAGCAGCCTGGATCTAGCGGCCTCCTACGAGCAGTACTTC
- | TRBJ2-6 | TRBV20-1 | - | CSASSSRGGSGANVLTF | TGCAGTGCTAGTAGTAGCAGGGGAGGCTCTGGGGCCAACGTCCTGACTTTC
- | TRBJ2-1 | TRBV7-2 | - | CASSLGRINEQFF | TGTGCCAGCAGCTTAGGGAGGATAAATGAGCAGTTCTTC
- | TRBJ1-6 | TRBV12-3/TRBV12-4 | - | CASQVSYNSPLHF | TGTGCCAGCCAGGTGTCCTATAATTCACCCCTCCACTTT
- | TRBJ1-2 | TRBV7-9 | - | CASSSRDKGGYTF | TGTGCCAGCAGCTCCAGGGATAAGGGTGGCTACACCTTC
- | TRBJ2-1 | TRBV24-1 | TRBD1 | CATSDFGQGLYNEQFF | TGTGCCACCAGTGACTTTGGACAGGGTCTCTACAATGAGCAGTTCTTC
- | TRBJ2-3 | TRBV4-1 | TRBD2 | CASSRLGGIDTQYF | TGCGCCAGCAGTAGACTGGGGGGGATAGATACGCAGTATTTT
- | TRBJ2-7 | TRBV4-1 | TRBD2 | CASSRPPSGTPPYEQYF | TGCGCCAGCAGCCGTCCTCCTAGCGGGACCCCCCCCTACGAGCAGTACTTC
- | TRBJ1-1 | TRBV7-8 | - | CASSLGPPGLGTEAFF | TGTGCCAGCAGCTTAGGACCCCCAGGACTTGGCACTGAAGCTTTCTTT